One and the same sample provided the 21 T cell receptor beta chains below, sequenced in a study of shared clonotypes between healthy human individuals. Produced via immunoSEQ multiplex PCR; TCRdb's table is partial and in-frame only. The sample lists about 1 million clones, 60% to 80% seen once, with around 1.4% in the top ten. Sequences were obtained from memory CD4+ T cells sorted from blood. The subset was: CD45RA-negative fraction. Receptors originate from a young man in good health.

The rearrangement links TRBV9 to TRBJ2-3; D gene unclear. V lost 3 bases to trimming and J lost 1 base, with 12 bases between them. The V gene's germline CDR1 is SGDLS and CDR2 YYNGEE. The CDR3 has 15 residues. CDR3 loop: CASSANARGTDTQYF. CDR3 bases: TGTGCCAGCAGCGCTAACGCTAGGGGCACAGATACGCAGTATTTT. Full variable domain (outside the CDR3, taken from reference TRBV9 and TRBJ2-3): DSGVTQTPKHLITATGQRVTLRCSPRSGDLSVYWYQQSLDQGLQFLIQYYNGEERAKGNILERFSAQQFPDLHSELNLSSLELGDSALYFCASSANARGTDTQYFGPGTRLTVL.

This chain links TRBV2 with TRBJ2-5; perhaps TRBD2 as D (5 bases). Between the trimmed V and J ends, which lost 1 base and 10 bases, there was a span of 22 bases. CDR1 and CDR2 from the germline V gene are SNHLY and FYNNEI. The length of the CDR3 is 16 residues. The CDR3 spells CASSEEEASRGVDQYF. The CDR3 region has the DNA TGTGCCAGCAGTGAAGAGGAGGCATCCCGTGGGGTGGACCAGTACTTC. The whole variable domain, filled in from reference TRBV2 and TRBJ2-5, reads EPEVTQTPSHQVTQMGQEVILRCVPISNHLYFYWYRQILGQKVEFLVSFYNNEISEKSEIFDDQFSVERPDGSNFTLKIRSTKLEDSAMYFCASSEEEASRGVDQYFGPGTRLLVL.

The rearrangement joins TRBV5-1 to TRBJ2-7, with D possibly being TRBD1 or TRBD2 (6 bases each). V gave up 2 bases and J gave up 6 bases, with 21 bases separating them. This CDR3 has 16 residues. Germline V gene lookup returns CDR1 SGHRS and CDR2 YFSETQ. The CDR3 loop reads CASSFPEGGNQREQYF. DNA for the CDR3: TGCGCCAGCAGCTTCCCCGAGGGGGGAAACCAACGCGAGCAGTACTTC.

The chain uses TRBV5-1 and TRBJ2-2, with D uncertain. V gave up 0 bases and J gave up 6 bases, with 6 bases separating them. This CDR3 has 13 amino acids. CDR1 is SGHRS, CDR2 YFSETQ, per germline. The CDR3 DNA sequence: TGCGCCAGCAGCTTGGACAGCTCCGGGGAGCTGTTTTTT. It translates to CASSLDSSGELFF. The full variable domain, its missing parts supplied by reference TRBV5-1 and TRBJ2-2, is KAGVTQTPRYLIKTRGQQVTLSCSPISGHRSVSWYQQTPGQGLQFLFEYFSETQRNKGNFPGRFSGRQFSNSRSEMNVSTLELGDSALYLCASSLDSSGELFFGEGSRLTVL.

This clone was detected once. The V call is TRBV20-1, the J call TRBJ2-7; D ambiguous. Germline CDR1 and CDR2: DFQATT and SNEGSKA (reference sequence). The CDR3 covers 10 residues. Trimming shortened V by 5 bases and J by 3 bases, and 5 bases separated the two germline ends. CDR3 residues: CSAEDYEQYF. The CDR3 coding sequence is TGCAGTGCTGAAGACTACGAGCAGTACTTC.

This clone has a single count. The rearrangement joins TRBV5-6 to TRBJ2-1; 12 bases are a match to TRBD2. V gave up 2 bases and J gave up 16 bases; unmatched junction bases: 4. The CDR3 has 12 residues. CDR1 is SGHDT, CDR2 YYEEEE, per germline. CDR3 sequence (DNA): TGTGCCAGCAGCTTACTAGCGGGGGGCCTCTTCTTC. This codes for CASSLLAGGLFF.

The V and J genes are TRBV5-4 and TRBJ1-6; 7 bases are shared with TRBD1. Germline lookup yields CDR1 SGHNT and CDR2 YYREEE (reference sequence). This CDR3 contains 15 residues. V trimming: 3 bases; J trimming: 6 bases; junction bases outside the gene matches: 6. The CDR3, as DNA: TGTGCCAGCAGCTGGGGACAGTTCGGTAATTCACCCCTCCACTTT. Translation: CASSWGQFGNSPLHF.

This chain links TRBV2 with TRBJ1-5; no reliable D call. Germline V gene sequence: CDR1 SNHLY, CDR2 FYNNEI. V was clipped by 4 bases and J by 0 bases, with 7 bases between them. The CDR3 covers 14 residues. The chain's CDR3 is CASSVPASNQPQHF. CDR3 in DNA: TGTGCCAGCAGTGTACCAGCTAGCAATCAGCCCCAGCATTTT.

This clone was found once. The rearrangement joins TRBV9 to TRBJ1-2; D not resolved. V dropped 0 bases and J dropped 8 bases, with 17 bases sitting between them. There are 15 residues in the CDR3. CDR1 and CDR2 from the germline V gene are SGDLS and YYNGEE. CDR3 in amino acids: CASSVALAGVGGYTF. CDR3 sequence (DNA): TGTGCCAGCAGCGTAGCTTTAGCCGGGGTTGGGGGCTACACCTTC.

The genes are TRBV5-1 and TRBJ2-1, with D possibly called TRBD1 or TRBD2 (6 bases each). Germline V CDR1 and CDR2: SGHRS, YFSETQ. The CDR3 consists of 15 residues. Trimming left V 3 bases short and J 6 bases short, with 16 bases between. The CDR3 loop reads CASSSSRGEGNEQFF. The CDR3 bases are TGCGCCAGCAGCTCCTCTAGGGGGGAAGGCAATGAGCAGTTCTTC.

The gene calls are TRBV5-1 and TRBJ2-7; possible D gene TRBD2, 5 bases. The CDR3 length is 17 residues. Germline V gives CDR1 SGHRS, CDR2 YFSETQ. Deletions cut 0 bases from V and 0 bases from J, with 16 bases between. The CDR3 region is CASSLAWVSASSYEQYF. The CDR3 DNA reads as TGCGCCAGCAGCTTGGCCTGGGTTAGCGCGAGCTCCTACGAGCAGTACTTC.

The chain uses TRBV7-2 and TRBJ2-3; 7 bases map to TRBD2. This CDR3 spans 16 amino acids. V shed 4 bases, J shed 1 base, and the junction held 8 bases outside the gene matches. The germline gives CDR1 SGHTA, CDR2 FQGNSA. The CDR3 sequence is CASSSSGTRRTDTQYF. In DNA, the CDR3 is TGTGCCAGCAGCTCAAGCGGGACTCGTCGCACAGATACGCAGTATTTT.

V gene TRBV5-1 combines with J gene TRBJ2-5; D is possibly TRBD2 (5 bases). CDR1 and CDR2 from the germline V gene are SGHRS and YFSETQ. Trimming stripped 4 bases from V and 6 bases from J, with 13 bases between. The CDR3 has 13 residues. As DNA, the CDR3 is TGCGCCAGCAGCCCGGCGGGTATGCAGACCCAGTACTTC. Protein: CASSPAGMQTQYF.

A word on this clone: Other DNA sequences in this sample translate to the same CDR3. The chain combines TRBV18 with TRBJ2-7; D is ambiguous. The V end was cut by 3 bases, the J end by 0 bases, with 12 bases between. The V gene's germline CDR1 is KGHSH and CDR2 LQKENI. This CDR3 has 15 amino acids. The CDR3 here is CASSPPGLSSYEQYF. The CDR3, as DNA: TGTGCCAGCTCACCGCCGGGCCTGAGCTCCTACGAGCAGTACTTC. Supplemented by reference TRBV18 and TRBJ2-7, the full variable domain reads NAGVMQNPRHLVRRRGQEARLRCSPMKGHSHVYWYRQLPEEGLKFMVYLQKENIIDESGMPKERFSAEFPKEGPSILRIQQVVRGDSAAYFCASSPPGLSSYEQYFGPGTRLTVT.

CDR3 region: CASSIGSFGTFYGYTF. CDR3 coding DNA: TGTGCCAGCAGTATCGGGTCTTTTGGGACATTCTATGGCTACACCTTC. The chain recombines TRBV13 with TRBJ1-2; perhaps TRBD1 as D (6 bases). The V gene's germline CDR1 is PRHDT and CDR2 FYEKMQ (reference sequence). V dropped 6 bases and J dropped 4 bases, with 21 bases sitting between them. The CDR3 is 16 residues long. The variable domain in full, with the rest retrieved from reference TRBV13 and TRBJ1-2, is AAGVIQSPRHLIKEKRETATLKCYPIPRHDTVYWYQQGPGQDPQFLISFYEKMQSDKGSIPDRFSAQQFSDYHSELNMSSLELGDSALYFCASSIGSFGTFYGYTFGSGTRLTVV.

This rearrangement joins TRBV6-5 to TRBJ2-5; tentatively, D is TRBD2 (6 bases). V gave up 5 bases and J gave up 3 bases, with 16 bases separating them. The CDR3 length is 15 residues. Germline-derived CDR1 and CDR2 are MNHEY and SVGAGI. The CDR3 sequence is CASSTSGTGKETQYF. Here the CDR3 DNA reads TGTGCCAGCAGTACCTCCGGGACTGGGAAAGAGACCCAGTACTTC.

Here the CDR3 DNA reads TGTGCCAGCACCGAAGGGCCTACCAGTATGCAGTATTTT. Amino acid sequence: CASTEGPTSMQYF. The V call is TRBV2, the J call TRBJ2-3; D unresolved. This CDR3 region has 13 residues. Trimming cost V 7 bases and J 11 bases, with 19 bases left between them. Germline V gene lookup returns CDR1 SNHLY and CDR2 FYNNEI.

The V call is TRBV11-2, the J call TRBJ2-5, with D perhaps TRBD2 (7 bases). Per the germline V gene, CDR1 is SGHAT and CDR2 is FQNNGV. V was cut by 0 bases and J by 4 bases, with 18 bases left in between. The CDR3 is made up of 17 amino acids. The CDR3 DNA sequence: TGTGCCAGCAGCTTAGACGCCCGGACTAGAGGGGGAGAGACCCAGTACTTC. Amino acids: CASSLDARTRGGETQYF.

In the case of this clone: A read error may produce the germline difference seen at one junction end. V and J are TRBV7-7 and TRBJ2-3; D possibly corresponds to TRBD2 (6 bases). The V gene's germline CDR1 is SSHAT and CDR2 FNYEAQ (reference sequence). This CDR3 spans 13 amino acids. In nucleotides, the CDR3 is TGTGCTAGCAGTTCGGACTACACAGATACGCAGTATTTT. As protein: CASSSDYTDTQYF.

The V and J genes are TRBV11-3 and TRBJ2-3; 9 bases line up with TRBD2. The CDR3 extends over 16 amino acids. V was clipped by 4 bases and J by 2 bases; unmatched bases: 7. Looked up from germline, CDR1 is SGHNT and CDR2 is YENEEA. The CDR3 DNA sequence: TGTGCCAGCAGCTCCCTAGCGGGAACTCTCACAGATACGCAGTATTTT. This codes for CASSSLAGTLTDTQYF.

The rearrangement uses TRBV5-4 and TRBJ2-1; TRBD2 aligns across 11 bases. V lost 6 bases, J lost 3 bases, and 5 bases stayed unmatched. Germline V CDR1 and CDR2: SGHNT, YYREEE (reference sequence). This CDR3 is 15 amino acids long. CDR3 residues: CASKSLAGDYNEQFF. CDR3 in DNA: TGTGCCAGCAAATCACTAGCGGGGGACTACAATGAGCAGTTCTTC. The variable domain in full, with the rest retrieved from reference TRBV5-4 and TRBJ2-1, is ETGVTQSPTHLIKTRGQQVTLRCSSQSGHNTVSWYQQALGQGPQFIFQYYREEENGRGNFPPRFSGLQFPNYSSELNVNALELDDSALYLCASKSLAGDYNEQFFGPGTRLTVL.